These T cell receptor beta chains were read from a single sample in a study of CD8+ T cells in alopecia areata. The repertoire was sequenced with immunoSEQ multiplex PCR; TCRdb's copy has only in-frame clones and lacks some. The sample shows about 200,000 clones, about 64% of them seen only once. This material consisted of CD4+ T cells sorted from blood, taken at week 4, from a patient treated with tofacitinib. These receptors originate from a human donor with alopecia areata. Both conserved end residues are part of each CDR3.

TRBJ1-2 TRBV29-1 CSVERQGYTF
TRBJ2-2 TRBV5-1 CASREVSTGELFF
TRBJ2-7 TRBV7-2 CASSRTGTSNYEQYF
TRBJ2-1 TRBV7-2 CASSLGEAGIQFF
TRBJ1-4 TRBV27 CASSPMDRGREKLFF
TRBJ1-1 TRBV6-1 CASSRAGGEAFF
TRBJ2-3 TRBV30 CAWSVSGGTDTQYF
TRBJ2-2 TRBV6-6 CASSATAGTGELFF
TRBJ1-1 TRBV5-1 CASSDGMNTEAFF
TRBJ1-2 TRBV4-1 CASSQVLAGPTYGYTF
TRBJ1-1 TRBV7-9 CASSLLAANTEAFF
TRBJ1-4 TRBV5-1 CASSRQGAPNEKLFF
TRBJ2-3 TRBV30 CAWSLWRWSDTQYF
TRBJ2-3 TRBV10-3 CAISTRFDSTDTQYF
TRBJ2-3 TRBV4-3 CASSVGLTGGTDTQYF
TRBJ2-1 TRBV7-8 CASSLEGGNLNEQFF
TRBJ1-2 TRBV4-1 CASSQDWDSANYGYTF
TRBJ2-5 TRBV9 CASSHGTSGAETQYF
TRBJ2-7 TRBV11-2 CASTLRARGDEQYF
TRBJ1-2 TRBV30 CAWSVKGQTYGYTF
TRBJ1-6 TRBV10-3 CAITRDRGNSPLHF
TRBJ1-1 TRBV30 CAWSLGWTEAFF
TRBJ1-2 TRBV10-3 CAIRDRANYGYTF
TRBJ1-4 TRBV29-1 CSAGGYPTNEKLFF
TRBJ1-3 TRBV9 CASSVTTSGNTIYF
TRBJ2-2 TRBV25-1 CASSDEIGAGELFF
TRBJ1-1 TRBV13 CASSPPPHPNTEAFF
TRBJ1-6 TRBV28 CASSLGGTRNSPLHF
TRBJ1-3 TRBV27 CASSRQGAGGNTIYF
TRBJ2-2 TRBV4-2 CASSQDEASGAGELFF
TRBJ2-2 TRBV7-2 CASSLVITGELFF
TRBJ2-5 TRBV9 CASSVAQLETQYF
TRBJ2-7 TRBV19 CASSSGLAAYEQYF
TRBJ1-6 TRBV7-9 CASSFSPGQDSPLHF
TRBJ1-3 TRBV9 CASSVGSLSGNTIYF
TRBJ2-5 TRBV4-3 CASSQAPLGTQYF
TRBJ2-3 TRBV29-1 CSDQGYGDTQYF
TRBJ2-6 TRBV30 CASGGGSSGANVLTF
TRBJ1-3 TRBV29-1 CSGTDSGNTIYF
TRBJ1-2 TRBV19 CASGTGGVEIYGYTF
TRBJ2-5 TRBV28 CASSLKETQYF
TRBJ1-4 TRBV2 CASSDREKLFF
TRBJ2-1 TRBV7-2 CASRRGGPDNEQFF
TRBJ2-1 TRBV29-1 CSALTGGVTHNEQFF
TRBJ2-7 TRBV7-2 CASSAHPGGAYEQYF